The entry below gives a single TCR beta chain sequence along with its context. These data originate in a study of blood T cell repertoires in COVID-19. Study details: Researchers got acute and convalescent COVID-19 samples from the United States, Italy and Spain.

Authors' methods: Reference gene primer amplification yielded estimated nucleated cell counts. TCRdb's copy holds only in-frame clones and misses some; the assay was immunoSEQ multiplex PCR. The V and J calls and clone size were taken over from that table, and D and trimming were inferred from the DNA. The sample lists 250,000 to 350,000 clones; around 86% were seen once. V was trimmed by 5 bases and J by 2 bases, leaving 17 bases between them. The CDR3 extends over 16 amino acids. Germline V gene data show CDR1 as SGHNT and CDR2 as YENEEA. The sequenced sample was peripheral blood. The TCR comes from a woman in her 40s who had recovered from COVID-19. The chain links TRBV11-3 to TRBJ2-3, with a weak D call TRBD1 (5 bases). CDR3 nucleotide sequence: TGTGCCAGCAGCCGTGAATTAGGGGATTTCACAGATACGCAGTATTTT. This gives the protein CASSRELGDFTDTQYF.